This TCR beta chain was recovered during a study of T cells in Graves' hyperthyroidism and ophthalmopathy. Study-wide points: Most thyroid clonotypes expanded above 0.001 appeared in blood too.

Looked up from germline, CDR1 is LGHNT and CDR2 is FRNRAP. The ends were cut back, 0 bases at V and 0 bases at J, with 15 bases in the middle. The CDR3 is 18 residues long. RNA transcripts gave rise to amplified TCR beta CDR3 regions. The HTBI primer set was used in a first-round RT-PCR of the TCR CDR3. TCRdb reanalysed the multiplex PCR reads using MiXCR and keeps one entry per CDR3 protein. Of under 550,000 distinct CDR3 sequences detected, just under 20% appear once; the ten largest clones hold approximately 50%. In the case of this clonotype: The target antigen is unknown.

Cells are PBMCs isolated from approximately 9.2 ml of fresh blood. The material sequenced was blood. The gene calls are TRBV12-5 and TRBJ2-4, with unresolved D. This receptor was taken from a man between 40 and 49 years old with Graves' ophthalmopathy. CDR3 in DNA: TGTGCTAGTGGTTTGGTAGCAGGAGATTTCCGAGCCAAAAACATTCAGTACTTC. This translates into CASGLVAGDFRAKNIQYF.